Shown below are 8 T cell receptor beta chains from a single sample sequenced in a study of blood T cell repertoires in COVID-19. The method was immunoSEQ multiplex PCR; TCRdb's version includes in-frame clones alone and lacks a portion of them. The data contain 140,000 to 150,000 clones, roughly 80% of them singletons. The source material was peripheral blood. The receptors shown here come from a human donor with acute or convalescent COVID-19. The donor label of this sample is uncertain.

V and J are TRBV24-1 and TRBJ1-5; no clear D. The germline V gene has CDR1 KGHDR and CDR2 SFDVKD. The V gene lost 5 bases and the J gene lost 0 bases, with 10 bases spanning the gap. The CDR3 sequence is 15 residues long. In DNA form, the CDR3 reads TGTGCCACCAGTGGCCGGGGAAATAGCAATCAGCCCCAGCATTTT. Its translation is CATSGRGNSNQPQHF.

V is TRBV24-1 and J is TRBJ2-1; tentatively, D is TRBD2 (6 bases). The CDR3 sequence is 17 residues long. Germline CDR1 is KGHDR and CDR2 is SFDVKD. The V gene lost 1 base and the J gene lost 0 bases, with 12 bases spanning the gap. The CDR3 DNA follows: TGTGCCACCAGTGATTTAGGGGCCGGGAGCTCCTACAATGAGCAGTTCTTC. Encoded protein: CATSDLGAGSSYNEQFF.

The chain joins TRBV3-1 (or the pseudogene TRBV3-2) to TRBJ2-1; D is undetermined. V gave up 4 bases and J gave up 6 bases, with 10 bases separating them. The CDR3 length is 13 residues. Germline CDR1 and CDR2: LGHDT and YNNKEL (reference sequence). For the CDR3, the DNA is TGTGCCAGCAGCCTAGACTCTTTCAATGAGCAGTTCTTC. Translating gives CASSLDSFNEQFF.

V is TRBV7-6 and J is TRBJ2-3; 7 positions agree with TRBD2. Germline V lookup: CDR1 SGHVS, CDR2 FNYEAQ. The CDR3 runs 16 residues. With 2 bases clipped from V and 0 bases from J, the junction kept 5 bases outside the gene matches. The CDR3 reads CASSLSTSASTDTQYF. In nucleotides, the CDR3 is TGTGCCAGCAGCTTAAGCACTAGCGCTAGCACAGATACGCAGTATTTT.

This chain links TRBV14 with TRBJ1-1; the D gene is possibly TRBD1 (5 bases). The germline V and J ends were trimmed by 5 bases and 0 bases, with 7 bases remaining between them. This CDR3 is built from 13 residues. Germline CDR1 is SGHDN and CDR2 is FVKESK. In nucleotides, the CDR3 is TGTGCCAGCAGCAGACAGATGAACACTGAAGCTTTCTTT. Amino acid sequence: CASSRQMNTEAFF.

The chain links TRBV28 to TRBJ1-2; the D gene is possibly TRBD1 (5 bases). V was pared by 8 bases and J by 3 bases, with 16 bases between. Germline CDR1 is MDHEN and CDR2 is SYDVKM. The CDR3 has 14 residues. The CDR3 loop is CASLRGSVDYGYTF. The CDR3 DNA reads TGTGCCAGCCTTAGGGGCAGCGTGGACTATGGCTACACCTTC.

Note on this clone: At one end the junction does not follow the germline gene, possibly because of a read error. The V call is TRBV6-6, the J call TRBJ1-3; 10 bases are a match to TRBD1. The CDR3 loop spans 12 amino acids. Germline CDR1 MNHNY, CDR2 SVGAGI (reference sequence). The CDR3 here is CASSYGEGTGDF. Here the CDR3 DNA reads TGTGCCAGCAGTTACGGGGAAGGGACAGGGGATTTT.

This clone was seen more than once but under ten times. This chain connects TRBV27 to TRBJ2-1; TRBD1 matches 8 bases. Germline V gene data show CDR1 as MNHEY and CDR2 as SMNVEV (reference sequence). This CDR3 is 16 amino acids long. V trimming: 2 bases; J trimming: 2 bases; junction bases outside the gene matches: 5. In DNA form, the CDR3 reads TGTGCCAGCAGTTTAAGGGCAGGGGGCGCCTACAATGAGCAGTTCTTC. It yields the protein CASSLRAGGAYNEQFF.